These 25 T cell receptor beta chains came from one sample sequenced in a study of shared clonotypes between healthy human individuals. Method: immunoSEQ multiplex PCR; TCRdb's copy keeps in-frame clones and lacks some. This repertoire shows about 2 million clones, 95% found once; its top ten account for 0.1% to 0.15%. Sequencing was performed on naive CD4+ T cells sorted from blood. Described subset: CD45RA+ positively selected. All receptors derive from a man aged 18 to 30 in good health.

The chain is built from TRBV2 and TRBJ1-1; no clear D. Trimming removed 7 bases from V and 2 bases from J, with 14 bases in between. CDR3 size: 14 residues. Germline CDR1 and CDR2: SNHLY and FYNNEI. This CDR3 is CASTRGLTNTEAFF. The DNA of the CDR3 is TGTGCCAGCACTAGAGGACTAACCAACACTGAAGCTTTCTTT.

V gene TRBV2 combines with J gene TRBJ2-5; TRBD2 is a possible D gene (6 bases). V lost 7 bases, J lost 5 bases, and 20 bases lay in between. CDR3 length: 15 amino acids. Germline CDR1 reads SNHLY; CDR2 reads FYNNEI. For the CDR3, the DNA is TGTGCCAGCATAAACGGGAGCAAGGGAAGCGAGACCCAGTACTTC. It specifies CASINGSKGSETQYF.

The chain combines TRBV6-1 with TRBJ1-2, with no clear D. From germline, CDR1 is MNHNS and CDR2 SASEGT. The CDR3 is made up of 15 amino acids. Trimming removed 8 bases from V and 2 bases from J, with 18 bases in between. The chain's CDR3 is CASGAPEKGNYGYTF. CDR3 nucleotides: TGTGCCAGCGGAGCCCCCGAAAAAGGGAACTATGGCTACACCTTC.

Written as DNA, the CDR3 is TGCGCCAGCAGCCTCGTGCAGGGGCCTTGGAACACTGAAGCTTTCTTT. Translated, it gives CASSLVQGPWNTEAFF. The chain has TRBV5-1 and TRBJ1-1, with D possibly TRBD1 on 6 matching bases. This CDR3 comprises 16 residues. Germline CDR1 and CDR2: SGHRS and YFSETQ. The V end lost 4 bases, the J end lost 1 base, and 17 bases lay between the germline ends. The full variable domain, rest sourced from reference TRBV5-1 and TRBJ1-1, is KAGVTQTPRYLIKTRGQQVTLSCSPISGHRSVSWYQQTPGQGLQFLFEYFSETQRNKGNFPGRFSGRQFSNSRSEMNVSTLELGDSALYLCASSLVQGPWNTEAFFGQGTRLTVV.

Remarks on this clone: Other nucleotide sequences in the sample specify the same CDR3. This sequence joins TRBV2 and TRBJ1-6; the D is unclear. This CDR3 comprises 14 residues. The germline CDR1 and CDR2 sequences are SNHLY and FYNNEI. The V end was cut by 7 bases, the J end by 0 bases, with 7 bases between. CDR3 region: CASTGSSYNSPLHF. For the CDR3, the DNA is TGTGCCAGCACTGGAAGCTCCTATAATTCACCCCTCCACTTT.

This chain joins TRBV15 and TRBJ2-3; TRBD2 matches at 10 bases. The CDR3 contains 15 residues. V shed 3 bases and J 1 base; nucleotides not matched to a gene: 1. CDR1 is LNHNV and CDR2 is YYDKDF in the germline V gene (reference sequence). CDR3 sequence (DNA): TGTGCCACCAGCAGGGGGACTAGCGGCACAGATACGCAGTATTTT. Amino acid sequence: CATSRGTSGTDTQYF.

This clone was found once. In the same sample, other DNA sequences code for this CDR3. This chain uses TRBV30 with TRBJ2-5, with D uncertain. This CDR3 spans 14 amino acids. Germline CDR1 reads GTSNPN; CDR2 reads SVGIG (reference sequence). V dropped 0 bases and J dropped 1 base, with 9 bases sitting between them. In DNA, the CDR3 is TGTGCCTGGAGTGTAGGGTTCGGCCAAGAGACCCAGTACTTC. Translated: CAWSVGFGQETQYF.

This clone was detected only once. The chain has TRBV6-1 and TRBJ2-7; D not resolved. Trimming took 5 bases from V and 2 from J, leaving 10 bases between them. CDR3 length equals 13 residues. CDR1 is MNHNS and CDR2 is SASEGT in the germline V gene. This CDR3 is CASSRTDTYEQYF. DNA of the CDR3: TGTGCCAGCAGTAGGACGGATACCTACGAGCAGTACTTC.

The chain uses TRBV5-1 and TRBJ2-3, with D possibly being TRBD2 (7 bases). CDR3 length: 15 amino acids. Trimming cost V 5 bases and J 3 bases, with 16 bases left between them. Germline CDR1 and CDR2: SGHRS and YFSETQ. DNA for the CDR3: TGCGCCAGCAGTCGTGGGGGCGGGAGTACAGATACGCAGTATTTT. It encodes CASSRGGGSTDTQYF.

In regard to this clone: The same CDR3 also results from other DNA sequences found in this sample. J is TRBJ1-2 and V is TRBV5-6; D is perhaps TRBD1 (6 bases). The CDR3 has 13 residues. V was trimmed by 0 bases and J by 8 bases, leaving 11 bases between them. Germline loops: CDR1 SGHDT, CDR2 YYEEEE. This CDR3 reads CASSLAGAEGYTF. The CDR3 nucleotides are TGTGCCAGCAGCTTGGCAGGGGCAGAGGGCTACACCTTC.

This clone was observed a single time. The CDR3 spells CASSLAFAGKGTEAFF. The CDR3 nucleotides read TGCGCCAGCAGCTTGGCCTTCGCGGGGAAGGGAACTGAAGCTTTCTTT. V and J are TRBV5-1 and TRBJ1-1; D remains ambiguous. CDR1 SGHRS and CDR2 YFSETQ come from the germline V gene. This CDR3 has 16 amino acids. Deletions cut 0 bases from V and 5 bases from J, with 17 bases between.

A single count supports this clone. This sequence joins TRBV6-1 and TRBJ1-3; unclear D gene. The CDR3 covers 17 residues. V lost 4 bases to trimming and J lost 0 bases, with 16 bases between them. In germline, CDR1 is MNHNS, CDR2 SASEGT. CDR3 sequence: CASSGPPGGFSGNTIYF. The CDR3 nucleotides are TGTGCCAGCAGTGGACCTCCAGGCGGGTTCTCTGGAAACACCATATATTTT.

J is TRBJ2-1 and V is TRBV2, with 10 bases lining up with TRBD1. Trimming at V came to 6 bases and at J to 2 bases, leaving 4 bases not matched to a gene. Germline CDR1 reads SNHLY; CDR2 reads FYNNEI. The CDR3 is 15 amino acids. The CDR3 region is CASRGGQGTYNEQFF. The CDR3 DNA is TGTGCCAGCAGGGGGGGACAGGGGACCTACAATGAGCAGTTCTTC.

V and J are TRBV19 and TRBJ2-1, with D unclear. This CDR3 is 15 amino acids long. Germline loops: CDR1 LNHDA, CDR2 SQIVND (reference sequence). V was shortened by 6 bases and J by 0 bases, with 12 bases between the two germline ends. The CDR3 coding sequence is TGTGCCAGTAGCCATGGGTTTAGCTCCTACAATGAGCAGTTCTTC. It specifies CASSHGFSSYNEQFF. Based on the CDR3 plus reference TRBV19 and TRBJ2-1, the full variable domain is DGGITQSPKYLFRKEGQNVTLSCEQNLNHDAMYWYRQDPGQGLRLIYYSQIVNDFQKGDIAEGYSVSREKKESFPLTVTSAQKNPTAFYLCASSHGFSSYNEQFFGPGTRLTVL.

The chain employs TRBV7-3 and TRBJ2-2; the match to TRBD2 covers 8 bases. The CDR3 consists of 16 residues. Losses at the gene ends were 3 bases for V and 2 bases for J; bases not matched to a gene: 5. CDR1 and CDR2 (germline): SGHTA, FQGTGA. The CDR3 loop is CASSLLRGANTGELFF. The DNA of the CDR3 is TGTGCCAGCAGCTTGTTGCGGGGGGCTAACACCGGGGAGCTGTTTTTT.

The chain recombines TRBV2 with TRBJ2-2, with unresolved D. Germline V lookup: CDR1 SNHLY, CDR2 FYNNEI. The CDR3 has 11 amino acids. The V end lost 3 bases, the J end lost 9 bases, and 5 bases lay between the germline ends. CDR3 nucleotide sequence: TGTGCCAGCAGTGAGGGCAGGGAGCTGTTTTTT. Amino acids: CASSEGRELFF.

The rearrangement uses TRBV28 and TRBJ2-7; 8 bases line up with TRBD2. Germline V gene sequence: CDR1 MDHEN, CDR2 SYDVKM. CDR3 length equals 13 residues. The V segment lost 6 bases and the J segment 7 bases; nucleotides outside the gene matches: 8. CDR3 residues: CASRGWRGEEQYF. For the CDR3, the DNA is TGTGCCAGCAGGGGCTGGCGGGGGGAAGAGCAGTACTTC.

This clone was counted once. The V gene is TRBV5-1, the J gene TRBJ1-4; D unclear. V was shortened by 2 bases and J by 0 bases, with 14 bases between the two germline ends. Per the germline V gene, CDR1 is SGHRS and CDR2 is YFSETQ. The CDR3 is 17 amino acids. DNA of the CDR3: TGCGCCAGCAGCTTCCGACTGGGCCCCTCAACTAATGAAAAACTGTTTTTT. Translating gives CASSFRLGPSTNEKLFF.

This sequence joins TRBV30 and TRBJ1-2; 9 bases are a match to TRBD1. Germline V gene lookup returns CDR1 GTSNPN and CDR2 SVGIG (reference sequence). This CDR3 region has 14 residues. The trim removed 4 bases at V and 4 bases at J, leaving 7 bases unmatched. CDR3 DNA sequence: TGTGCCTGGACCCCGGACAGGGGCGGCTATGGCTACACCTTC. It is translated as CAWTPDRGGYGYTF.

This chain links TRBV9 with TRBJ2-2; maybe TRBD1 (5 bases). The CDR3 sequence is 16 residues long. Looked up from germline, CDR1 is SGDLS and CDR2 is YYNGEE. Between the trimmed V and J ends, which lost 4 bases and 5 bases, there was a span of 18 bases. The CDR3 region is CASSFTQAGFTGELFF. In nucleotides, the CDR3 is TGTGCCAGCAGCTTCACCCAGGCAGGGTTTACCGGGGAGCTGTTTTTT.

This sequence joins TRBV25-1 and TRBJ2-7; 13 nucleotides align to TRBD2. In germline, CDR1 is MGHDK, CDR2 SYGVNS. The CDR3 spans 15 residues. V lost 6 bases, J lost 6 bases, and 8 bases stayed unmatched. The CDR3 region is CASSHTGTSGVEQYF. The CDR3 coding sequence is TGTGCCAGCAGCCACACCGGGACTAGCGGGGTCGAGCAGTACTTC.

The chain couples TRBV6-5 to TRBJ2-1; 9 positions agree with TRBD2. J lost 5 bases, V lost 6 bases, and 8 bases had no gene match. CDR3 size: 15 residues. CDR1 MNHEY and CDR2 SVGAGI come from the germline V gene. CDR3 sequence reads: CASRYLAGHNNEQFF. In DNA form, the CDR3 reads TGTGCCAGCAGGTATCTAGCGGGGCACAACAATGAGCAGTTCTTC.

The gene calls are TRBV7-2 and TRBJ2-2; tentative D call: TRBD2 (6 bases). V gave up 3 bases and J gave up 4 bases, with 12 bases separating them. CDR1 is SGHTA and CDR2 is FQGNSA in the germline V gene. The length of the CDR3 is 15 residues. This chain's CDR3 is CASSFSGPFTGELFF. CDR3 coding DNA: TGTGCCAGCAGCTTCAGCGGGCCTTTCACCGGGGAGCTGTTTTTT.

The rearrangement uses TRBV7-9 and TRBJ2-5, with TRBD2 matching 7 bases. The CDR3 extends over 17 amino acids. Germline CDR1 reads SEHNR; CDR2 reads FQNEAQ (reference sequence). V gave up 5 bases and J gave up 4 bases; unmatched junction bases: 16. The CDR3 sequence: CASSPPSWREIRETQYF. The CDR3 DNA sequence: TGTGCCAGCAGCCCCCCATCCTGGCGGGAGATAAGAGAGACCCAGTACTTC.

This clone was observed once. The chain recombines TRBV18 with TRBJ2-3; no clear D gene. The V gene's germline CDR1 is KGHSH and CDR2 LQKENI. The CDR3 is made up of 14 amino acids. The ends were cut back, 3 bases at V and 0 bases at J, with 7 bases in the middle. The CDR3 DNA is TGTGCCAGCTCACCCCTCCTAAGCACAGATACGCAGTATTTT. Translation: CASSPLLSTDTQYF.